Below, 27 T cell receptor beta chains from the same sample are listed, as sequenced in a study of response to subunit inactivated influenza vaccine. TCRdb re-called the RT-PCR reads through MiXCR, storing one row per CDR3 protein. The sample lists under 500,000 distinct CDR3 sequences, approximately 11% seen once, with over 9.5% in the top ten. The sample was PBMCs from blood, taken about 40 days after vaccination. The receptors were sampled from a man between 45 and 60 years old who received an inactivated influenza vaccine.

The rearrangement links TRBV5-6 to TRBJ2-7; 10 nucleotides line up with TRBD1. CDR1 and CDR2 (germline): SGHDT, YYEEEE. V trimming: 0 bases; J trimming: 3 bases; junction bases outside the gene matches: 12. The CDR3 is made up of 18 amino acids. The CDR3 spells CASSLEGQGIPRGYEQYF. The CDR3 DNA is TGTGCCAGCAGCTTGGAGGGACAGGGGATCCCAAGAGGCTACGAGCAGTACTTC.

The chain links TRBV4-3 to TRBJ1-1; the match to TRBD1 covers 11 bases. V trimming: 4 bases; J trimming: 0 bases; junction bases outside the gene matches: 4. Per the germline V gene, CDR1 is LGHNA and CDR2 is YSLEER. CDR3 size: 16 residues. The CDR3 DNA reads as TGCGCCAGCAGCCGGACAGGGGGCCCTTTGAACACTGAAGCTTTCTTT. It yields the protein CASSRTGGPLNTEAFF.

As DNA, the CDR3 is TGTGCCAGCAGTTTTGGCGACAGCTCCTACGAGCAGTACTTC. It codes for CASSFGDSSYEQYF. The chain is built from TRBV27 and TRBJ2-7, with D tentatively TRBD1 (5 bases). The CDR3 contains 14 residues. V was cut by 3 bases and J by 0 bases, with 9 bases left in between. The V gene's germline CDR1 is MNHEY and CDR2 SMNVEV (reference sequence).

The chain has TRBV20-1 and TRBJ2-5; TRBD2 agrees at 12 bases. Per germline, CDR1 DFQATT and CDR2 SNEGSKA (reference sequence). This CDR3 is built from 16 residues. V lost 6 bases, J lost 5 bases, and 13 bases stayed unmatched. The CDR3 DNA follows: TGCAGTGCCCGAGGACTAGCGGGGACGTCACGGGAGACCCAGTACTTC. Translating it yields CSARGLAGTSRETQYF.

The table lists this clonotype with a few counts. V usage is TRBV5-1 and J usage is TRBJ1-4; no firm D call. From germline, CDR1 is SGHRS and CDR2 YFSETQ. Trimming cost V 1 base and J 5 bases, with 9 bases left between them. There are 14 residues in the CDR3. CDR3 in DNA: TGCGCCAGCAGCTTGCCGGTGGGGAATGAAAAACTGTTTTTT. Translated: CASSLPVGNEKLFF.

This clonotype was recorded a few times. The rearrangement joins TRBV7-2 to TRBJ2-1; 7 bases match TRBD1. The CDR3 has 15 amino acids. The J segment lost 2 bases and the V segment lost 5 bases, leaving 6 bases of the junction unmatched. CDR1 and CDR2 (germline): SGHTA, FQGNSA. This chain's CDR3 is CASSDTGVPYNEQFF. The CDR3 region has the DNA TGTGCCAGCAGCGATACAGGGGTTCCCTACAATGAGCAGTTCTTC.

This clonotype was seen repeatedly, ten times or more. The genes are TRBV10-3 and TRBJ2-5, with D possibly called TRBD1 or TRBD2 (5 bases each). V lost 0 bases and J lost 5, with 7 bases in between. The CDR3 consists of 13 residues. Germline loops: CDR1 ENHRY, CDR2 SYGVKD. The CDR3 DNA reads TGTGCCATCAGTGAGTCGGGGGTGGAGACCCAGTACTTC. Protein: CAISESGVETQYF.

This clonotype was observed a few times. The chain has TRBV28 and TRBJ2-1, with 16 bases identical to TRBD2. This CDR3 has 18 amino acids. CDR1 MDHEN and CDR2 SYDVKM come from the germline V gene. V lost 6 bases to trimming and J lost 4 bases; unmatched junction nucleotides: 9. CDR3 coding DNA: TGTGCCAGCAGCGTAGCCGGGACTAGCGGGAGGGCTTACAATGAGCAGTTCTTC. Encoded protein: CASSVAGTSGRAYNEQFF.

This clonotype was found a few times. This chain joins TRBV28 and TRBJ1-3; D ambiguous. Trimming left V 6 bases short and J 0 bases short, with 18 bases between. CDR3 size: 17 residues. Per germline, CDR1 MDHEN and CDR2 SYDVKM. This chain's CDR3 is CASSTNIRPSSGNTIYF. DNA for the CDR3: TGTGCCAGCAGCACTAACATCAGGCCTTCCTCTGGAAACACCATATATTTT.

In this sample, this clonotype turned up a few times. The gene calls are TRBV20-1 and TRBJ2-7; 8 nucleotides line up with TRBD1. With V trimmed by 5 bases and J by 3 bases, 3 bases remained unmatched. The CDR3 extends over 12 amino acids. CDR1 is DFQATT and CDR2 is SNEGSKA in the germline V gene (reference sequence). The CDR3 spells CSADRGGYEQYF. CDR3 coding DNA: TGCAGTGCTGACAGGGGTGGCTACGAGCAGTACTTC.

This clonotype has only a few counts. At one end, the junction sequence differs from germline, possibly due to a read error. This sequence joins TRBV20-1 and TRBJ2-1; 12 bases are shared with TRBD2. The CDR3 loop spans 18 amino acids. Germline values: CDR1 DFQATT, CDR2 SNEGSKA (reference sequence). The DNA of the CDR3 is TGCTGTGCTAGAGATCTCACGACTAGCGGGAGTTCCTACAATGAGCAGTTCTTC. It yields the protein CCARDLTTSGSSYNEQFF.

This clonotype was picked up a small number of times. This chain links TRBV28 with TRBJ2-5, with D possibly being TRBD1 or TRBD2 (5 bases each). The V gene lost 4 bases and the J gene lost 3 bases, with 9 bases spanning the gap. The germline V gene encodes CDR1 MDHEN and CDR2 SYDVKM. The CDR3 loop spans 13 amino acids. The CDR3 spells CASSWGIEETQYF. The CDR3 region has the DNA TGTGCCAGCAGTTGGGGGATCGAAGAGACCCAGTACTTC.

The V gene is TRBV20-1, the J gene TRBJ1-5; tentative D call: TRBD1 (6 bases). This CDR3 region has 13 residues. Trimming stripped 5 bases from V and 6 bases from J, with 14 bases between. CDR1 and CDR2 (germline): DFQATT, SNEGSKA (reference sequence). The DNA for the CDR3 is TGCAGTGCTGGCCCGGGGGCCGTTCAGCCCCAGCATTTT. Its translation is CSAGPGAVQPQHF.

This clonotype has at least ten counts. This chain joins TRBV25-1 and TRBJ2-2; 7 bases map to TRBD2. CDR3 length equals 16 residues. CDR1 and CDR2 from the germline V gene are MGHDK and SYGVNS. J lost 6 bases, V lost 5 bases, and 12 bases had no gene match. CDR3 sequence (DNA): TGTGCCAGCAGTTACCGGGGAGGGCCTCTCGCCGGGGAGCTGTTTTTT. Translated, it gives CASSYRGGPLAGELFF.

This clonotype occurred a few times. The genes are TRBV5-6 and TRBJ1-2, with D unclear. Germline V lookup: CDR1 SGHDT, CDR2 YYEEEE. Trimming took off 2 bases at V and 0 bases at J, with 8 bases between the two ends. There are 14 residues in the CDR3. CDR3 coding DNA: TGTGCCAGCAGCTTAGGGATCCCTAACTATGGCTACACCTTC. This sequence encodes CASSLGIPNYGYTF.

This clonotype was seen a few times. The V call is TRBV27, the J call TRBJ1-1; 8 bases are shared with TRBD1. Trimming cost V 7 bases and J 1 base; bases outside gene matches: 8. The CDR3 contains 15 residues. CDR1 is MNHEY, CDR2 SMNVEV, per germline (reference sequence). Here the CDR3 reads CASIPGTGWNTEAFF. CDR3 bases: TGTGCCAGCATTCCAGGGACAGGCTGGAACACTGAAGCTTTCTTT.

This clonotype was counted ten times or more. The chain couples TRBV5-1 to TRBJ2-3; D tentatively fits TRBD1 or TRBD2 (5 bases each). The V and J ends lost 4 bases and 4 bases respectively, with 16 bases between them. CDR3 length: 15 amino acids. CDR1 and CDR2 from the germline V gene are SGHRS and YFSETQ. CDR3 sequence (DNA): TGCGCCAGCAGCGTATTAGGGACCTCCGCAGATACGCAGTATTTT. Amino acid sequence: CASSVLGTSADTQYF.

The V gene is TRBV7-6, the J gene TRBJ2-3, with 9 bases matching TRBD1. Germline CDR1 reads SGHVS; CDR2 reads FNYEAQ. The V segment lost 5 bases and the J segment 3 bases; nucleotides outside the gene matches: 9. This CDR3 comprises 16 residues. CDR3 amino acids: CASSSGQGLPTDTQYF. The DNA for the CDR3 is TGTGCCAGCAGCAGCGGACAGGGGTTACCGACAGATACGCAGTATTTT.

The chain joins TRBV7-9 to TRBJ1-6; no reliable D call. CDR3 size: 12 residues. The V end was cut by 0 bases, the J end by 13 bases, with 7 bases between. Germline CDR1 reads SEHNR; CDR2 reads FQNEAQ (reference sequence). The CDR3 DNA is TGTGCCAGCAGCTTAGCCGGGCTTCCCCTCCACTTT. Translating it yields CASSLAGLPLHF.

Many counts were recorded for this clonotype. The chain links TRBV20-1 to TRBJ1-1; D remains ambiguous. V shed 4 bases and J shed 6 bases, with 12 bases lying between them. The V gene's germline CDR1 is DFQATT and CDR2 SNEGSKA (reference sequence). The CDR3 covers 12 residues. The CDR3 DNA is TGCAGTGCTACTCAAAGGAGTGCTGAAGCTTTCTTT. Its translation is CSATQRSAEAFF.

This clonotype was detected ten times or more. CDR3 amino acids: CSARDTGNYGYTF. CDR3 sequence (DNA): TGCAGTGCTAGAGATACCGGGAACTATGGCTACACCTTC. The chain is built from TRBV20-1 and TRBJ1-2; D gene ambiguous. This CDR3 has 13 amino acids. Germline lookup yields CDR1 DFQATT and CDR2 SNEGSKA (reference sequence). Trimming left V 0 bases short and J 2 bases short, with 7 bases between.

There are many counts of this clonotype. The chain links TRBV20-1 to TRBJ2-5; no firm D call. V was clipped by 1 base and J by 4 bases, with 7 bases between them. The CDR3 consists of 12 residues. CDR1 is DFQATT and CDR2 is SNEGSKA in the germline V gene (reference sequence). DNA of the CDR3: TGCAGTGCTAGAGGGGTTGCAGAGACCCAGTACTTC. Its translation: CSARGVAETQYF.

V usage is TRBV7-9 and J usage is TRBJ2-3; no clear D. V was shortened by 6 bases and J by 2 bases, with 15 bases between the two germline ends. CDR1 and CDR2 from the germline V gene are SEHNR and FQNEAQ (reference sequence). The CDR3 is made up of 15 amino acids. CDR3 loop: CASRSTYQPTDTQYF. The DNA of the CDR3 is TGTGCCAGCAGATCCACCTATCAGCCCACAGATACGCAGTATTTT.

This clonotype was found a few times. This rearrangement joins TRBV10-1 to TRBJ2-7; 8 bases agree with TRBD1. CDR1 WNHNN and CDR2 SYGVQD come from the germline V gene (reference sequence). CDR3 length: 14 amino acids. V shed 3 bases, J shed 5 bases, and the junction held 6 bases outside the gene matches. CDR3 in amino acids: CASSEADRAHEQYF. CDR3 nucleotide sequence: TGCGCCAGCAGTGAAGCGGACAGGGCCCACGAGCAGTACTTC.

V and J are TRBV10-3 and TRBJ2-5; TRBD1 aligns across 9 bases. With 0 bases clipped from V and 3 bases from J, the junction kept 5 bases outside the gene matches. CDR1 and CDR2 (germline): ENHRY, SYGVKD. The CDR3 has 16 residues. The CDR3 loop reads CAISESPGTGKETQYF. The CDR3 bases are TGTGCCATCAGTGAGTCCCCCGGGACAGGGAAAGAGACCCAGTACTTC.

In its sample, this clonotype was seen a few times. The chain carries TRBV3-1 and TRBJ2-1; D ambiguous. CDR1 and CDR2 from the germline V gene are LGHDT and YNNKEL (reference sequence). This CDR3 contains 15 residues. The germline V and J ends were trimmed by 1 base and 10 bases, with 17 bases remaining between them. The CDR3, as DNA: TGTGCCAGCAGCCAAGGGAGCCTGGACGCTACGGAGCAGTTCTTC. Protein: CASSQGSLDATEQFF.

This rearrangement joins TRBV4-3 to TRBJ2-3; D is ambiguous. The ends were cut back, 0 bases at V and 1 base at J, with 8 bases in the middle. The CDR3 extends over 15 amino acids. CDR1 is LGHNA and CDR2 is YSLEER in the germline V gene. The CDR3 here is CASSQEGLGTDTQYF. The CDR3 DNA is TGCGCCAGCAGCCAAGAAGGGTTAGGCACAGATACGCAGTATTTT.